The 23 T cell receptor beta chains in this list originate from one sample, sequenced in a study of patients with pleural tuberculosis. TCRdb re-analysed the reads in MiXCR, keeping a single row per CDR3 protein. The data hold about 50,000 distinct CDR3 sequences, with 7.3% observed a single time. These TCRs come from a human donor with pleural tuberculosis.

This clonotype was observed at least ten times. The chain is built from TRBV11-2 and TRBJ2-3; D remains ambiguous. This CDR3 spans 13 amino acids. CDR1 SGHAT and CDR2 FQNNGV come from the germline V gene. Trimming took off 4 bases at V and 1 base at J, with 6 bases between the two ends. The CDR3 here is CASSSQRTDTQYF. CDR3 sequence (DNA): TGTGCCAGCAGCTCACAGCGCACAGATACGCAGTATTTT.

This clonotype is medium-sized within its sample. This chain connects TRBV27 to TRBJ1-1; D is unclear. Germline lookup yields CDR1 MNHEY and CDR2 SMNVEV (reference sequence). The CDR3 spans 14 residues. V was pared by 6 bases and J by 0 bases, with 11 bases between. The CDR3 sequence is CASSPSNLNTEAFF. CDR3 nucleotides: TGTGCCAGCAGCCCGTCTAACTTGAACACTGAAGCTTTCTTT.

This clonotype was counted between two and nine times. V and J are TRBV19 and TRBJ2-7, with TRBD1 as a possible D gene (6 bases). Trimming pared 6 bases from V and 2 bases from J, leaving 17 bases between. This CDR3 comprises 15 residues. The germline V gene encodes CDR1 LNHDA and CDR2 SQIVND (reference sequence). CDR3: CASSRTGYDTYEQYF. DNA of the CDR3: TGTGCCAGTAGCAGAACAGGGTATGATACCTACGAGCAGTACTTC.

This clonotype occurred a few times. V usage is TRBV4-2 and J usage is TRBJ2-2; a weak D match, TRBD1 (5 bases). V was trimmed by 7 bases and J by 5 bases, leaving 17 bases between them. The CDR3 totals 15 residues. Per the germline V gene, CDR1 is LGHNA and CDR2 is YNFKEQ. The CDR3 reads CASTKQVSGTGELFF. Written as DNA, the CDR3 is TGTGCCAGCACCAAACAGGTCTCCGGGACCGGGGAGCTGTTTTTT.

Many counts were recorded for this clonotype. The chain is built from TRBV7-3 and TRBJ2-3; possibly TRBD2 for D (5 bases). Trimming removed 1 base at V and 0 bases at J, with 11 bases between. This CDR3 region has 16 residues. Germline lookup yields CDR1 SGHTA and CDR2 FQGTGA. The CDR3 DNA is TGTGCCAGCAGCTTAATGCCTAGCTCTAGCACAGATACGCAGTATTTT. Its protein product is CASSLMPSSSTDTQYF.

This clonotype was recorded many times. This chain uses TRBV11-2 with TRBJ1-3; D gene unclear. Trimming removed 2 bases at V and 0 bases at J, with 5 bases between. Germline V gene data show CDR1 as SGHAT and CDR2 as FQNNGV. This CDR3 has 14 residues. The CDR3 DNA reads TGTGCCAGCAGCTTACACCCCTCTGGAAACACCATATATTTT. Translated: CASSLHPSGNTIYF.

This clonotype is medium-sized in the sample. This may arise from a read error, as a much more abundant clone is one base away. In DNA form, the CDR3 reads TGTGCCCCCAGCCCCCGGACTAATAACAATGAGCAGTTCTTC. The encoded protein is CAPSPRTNNNEQFF. The V gene is TRBV24-1, the J gene TRBJ2-1, with D maybe TRBD2 (6 bases). This CDR3 contains 14 residues. The germline V gene has CDR1 KGHDR and CDR2 SFDVKD.

There are a few counts of this clonotype. The chain joins TRBV2 to TRBJ2-2, with a weak D call TRBD2 (6 bases). The V end lost 7 bases, the J end lost 4 bases, and 13 bases lay between the germline ends. From germline, CDR1 is SNHLY and CDR2 FYNNEI. The CDR3 sequence is 14 residues long. CDR3 residues: CASMGGVTTGELFF. CDR3 DNA sequence: TGTGCCAGCATGGGCGGGGTGACCACCGGGGAGCTGTTTTTT. Based on the CDR3 plus reference TRBV2 and TRBJ2-2, the full variable domain is EPEVTQTPSHQVTQMGQEVILRCVPISNHLYFYWYRQILGQKVEFLVSFYNNEISEKSEIFDDQFSVERPDGSNFTLKIRSTKLEDSAMYFCASMGGVTTGELFFGEGSRLTVL.

In its sample, this clonotype was seen many times. The CDR3 DNA is TGTGCCAGTAGTAATCACCTTGGACAGGATGGCTACACCTTC. It specifies CASSNHLGQDGYTF. V gene TRBV19 combines with J gene TRBJ1-2; 7 nucleotides line up with TRBD1. Trimming cost V 4 bases and J 6 bases; bases outside gene matches: 8. This CDR3 contains 14 residues. CDR1 is LNHDA, CDR2 SQIVND, per germline (reference sequence).

This clonotype was seen repeatedly, ten times or more. The chain has TRBV2 and TRBJ1-1; 10 bases fit TRBD1. This CDR3 comprises 15 residues. Germline V CDR1 and CDR2: SNHLY, FYNNEI. J gave up 4 bases and V 4 bases, and 6 bases lay outside the gene matches. CDR3 sequence (DNA): TGTGCCAGCAGTGGACGACAGGGGGCTATCACTGAAGCTTTCTTT. Protein product: CASSGRQGAITEAFF. Using reference TRBV2 and TRBJ1-1 for the parts outside the CDR3, the full variable domain is EPEVTQTPSHQVTQMGQEVILRCVPISNHLYFYWYRQILGQKVEFLVSFYNNEISEKSEIFDDQFSVERPDGSNFTLKIRSTKLEDSAMYFCASSGRQGAITEAFFGQGTRLTVV.

In its sample, this clonotype ranks as medium-sized. J is TRBJ2-4 and V is TRBV7-3; weak D call: TRBD2 (5 bases). V was clipped by 6 bases and J by 7 bases, with 16 bases between them. The CDR3 is 14 amino acids. The germline V gene has CDR1 SGHTA and CDR2 FQGTGA. The CDR3 here is CASSFTGSGNIQYF. In DNA, the CDR3 is TGTGCCAGCAGTTTTACGGGATCAGGCAACATTCAGTACTTC. The variable domain in full, completed from reference TRBV7-3 and TRBJ2-4, reads GAGVSQTPSNKVTEKGKYVELRCDPISGHTALYWYRQSLGQGPEFLIYFQGTGAADDSGLPNDRFFAVRPEGSVSTLKIQRTERGDSAVYLCASSFTGSGNIQYFGAGTRLSVL.

This clonotype was observed many times. The V and J genes are TRBV20-1 and TRBJ1-5, with D possibly TRBD1 on 5 matching bases. Deletions cut 4 bases from V and 4 bases from J, with 11 bases between. The CDR3 has 13 amino acids. CDR1 and CDR2 (germline): DFQATT, SNEGSKA (reference sequence). This CDR3 is CSATTELNQPQHF. The CDR3, as DNA: TGCAGTGCTACGACAGAACTAAATCAGCCCCAGCATTTT.

This clonotype was observed at least ten times. The V gene is TRBV6-1, the J gene TRBJ2-1, with D possibly TRBD1 on 6 matching bases. The length of the CDR3 is 13 residues. Germline assignment: CDR1 MNHNS and CDR2 SASEGT. V was pared by 6 bases and J by 8 bases, with 14 bases between. CDR3 protein: CASRTTGFDEQFF. CDR3 DNA: TGTGCCAGCAGAACCACAGGGTTCGATGAGCAGTTCTTC.

This clonotype was observed at least ten times. The chain is built from TRBV19 and TRBJ2-5; 12 nucleotides agree with TRBD2. From germline, CDR1 is LNHDA and CDR2 SQIVND (reference sequence). The trim removed 5 bases at V and 4 bases at J, leaving 8 bases unmatched. The CDR3 is 16 amino acids. CDR3 sequence (DNA): TGTGCCAGTAGTCCATCTAGCGGGAGGGTACGAGAGACCCAGTACTTC. Protein: CASSPSSGRVRETQYF.

This clonotype was observed many times. A much larger clone sits a single nucleotide away, making a read error possible. The rearrangement links TRBV12-3 or TRBV12-4 to TRBJ1-1; D not resolved. The CDR3 is made up of 11 amino acids. Between the trimmed V and J ends, which lost 8 bases and 5 bases, there was a span of 9 bases. The CDR3 sequence: CASAPGTEAFF. The DNA for the CDR3 is TGTGCCAGCGCCCCGGGAACTGAAGCTTTCTTT.

By share of the sample, this clonotype is medium-sized. The CDR3: CASSPRQGRQETQYF. CDR3 sequence (DNA): TGTGCCAGCAGCCCACGACAGGGTCGGCAAGAGACCCAGTACTTC. The gene calls are TRBV11-2 and TRBJ2-5; TRBD1 aligns across 7 bases. Germline loops: CDR1 SGHAT, CDR2 FQNNGV. This CDR3 is built from 15 residues. V lost 5 bases, J lost 2 bases, and 8 bases stayed unmatched. Together with reference TRBV11-2 and TRBJ2-5, the CDR3 gives the full variable domain: EAGVAQSPRYKIIEKRQSVAFWCNPISGHATLYWYQQILGQGPKLLIQFQNNGVVDDSQLPKDRFSAERLKGVDSTLKIQPAKLEDSAVYLCASSPRQGRQETQYFGPGTRLLVL.

This clonotype was counted at least ten times. The genes are TRBV6-1 and TRBJ1-1; TRBD1 aligns across 9 bases. Germline CDR1 and CDR2: MNHNS and SASEGT. The CDR3 has 14 residues. After removal of 6 bases from V and 7 bases from J, the junction contained 9 bases not matched to a gene. Written as DNA, the CDR3 is TGTGCCAGCAGAAAACAGGGGGCTTTACTTGAAGCTTTCTTT. This encodes CASRKQGALLEAFF.

In this sample, this clonotype turned up many times. J is TRBJ1-4 and V is TRBV4-2; perhaps TRBD1 as D (5 bases). With 5 bases removed from V and 5 bases from J, the gap between germline ends came to 15 bases. The CDR3 consists of 15 residues. Germline values: CDR1 LGHNA, CDR2 YNFKEQ. The CDR3 here is CASSADSASNEKLFF. The CDR3 nucleotides read TGTGCCAGCAGCGCTGACAGCGCCTCAAATGAAAAACTGTTTTTT.

This clonotype was observed many times. The J gene is TRBJ2-5, the V gene TRBV24-1; tentatively, D is TRBD1 (5 bases). The germline V and J ends were trimmed by 4 bases and 7 bases, with 15 bases remaining between them. CDR1 and CDR2 (germline): KGHDR, SFDVKD. The CDR3 contains 14 residues. CDR3 sequence reads: CATSDPSVTGTQYF. The CDR3 DNA is TGTGCCACCAGTGACCCGAGCGTAACAGGGACCCAGTACTTC.

This clonotype was picked up many times. The rearrangement uses TRBV28 and TRBJ2-3; 7 bases agree with TRBD1. Trimming at V came to 6 bases and at J to 6 bases, leaving 6 bases not matched to a gene. This CDR3 is built from 13 residues. Germline lookup yields CDR1 MDHEN and CDR2 SYDVKM. As DNA, the CDR3 is TGTGCCAGCAGATTAGGGGGCGCGGATACGCAGTATTTT. Translating gives CASRLGGADTQYF.

This clonotype came up many times. The gene calls are TRBV7-2 and TRBJ2-7; D gene unclear. V was trimmed by 7 bases and J by 3 bases, leaving 7 bases between them. The CDR3 contains 11 residues. Germline assignment: CDR1 SGHTA and CDR2 FQGNSA. CDR3: CASTYYYEQYF. The DNA of the CDR3 is TGTGCCAGCACCTACTACTACGAGCAGTACTTC.

Many counts were recorded for this clonotype. The CDR3 coding sequence is TGCGCCAGCAGCCAAAGACAGGTTTGGGATCAGCCCCAGCATTTT. Translating gives CASSQRQVWDQPQHF. V gene TRBV4-1 combines with J gene TRBJ1-5; maybe TRBD1 (6 bases). Germline V gives CDR1 MGHRA, CDR2 YSYEKL. V dropped 2 bases and J dropped 5 bases, with 13 bases sitting between them. This CDR3 comprises 15 residues.

Relative to its sample, this clonotype is medium-sized. The chain links TRBV20-1 to TRBJ1-4; 10 bases are shared with TRBD1. V trimming: 2 bases; J trimming: 8 bases; junction bases outside the gene matches: 5. This CDR3 spans 14 amino acids. Per the germline V gene, CDR1 is DFQATT and CDR2 is SNEGSKA (reference sequence). Here the CDR3 DNA reads TGCAGTGCTAGACGCGGGACAGGGGACGAAAAACTGTTTTTT. It specifies CSARRGTGDEKLFF.